This T cell receptor beta chain was found in a study of T cells of healthy individuals. Each CDR3 protein gets one entry after TCRdb re-called the 5' RACE reads with MiXCR. The table shows some 69,000 distinct CDR3 sequences, with roughly 17% occurring only once. Germline CDR1 reads SQVTM; CDR2 reads ANQGSEA. The CDR3 consists of 16 residues. Between the trimmed V and J ends, which lost 0 bases and 0 bases, there was a span of 14 bases. This clonotype was detected ten times or more. V is TRBV29-1 and J is TRBJ2-5; perhaps TRBD2 as D (6 bases). This clonotype originated in a human donor in good health. Here the CDR3 reads CSVEEGGAGYQETQYF. In nucleotides, the CDR3 is TGCAGCGTTGAAGAGGGGGGAGCAGGCTACCAAGAGACCCAGTACTTC.